The clone carrying this T cell receptor (beta chain) is medium-sized by share. The sample belongs to a study of metastatic and nonmetastatic thyroid tumors. TCRdb re-called the PCR reads through MiXCR. The sample shows 15,000 or so clones, almost 30% of them seen only once. Thyroid surgery was performed in patients who had received no treatment beforehand. Sequencing was done on a sample of blood. This sequence was found in a female donor with papillary thyroid cancer or a benign thyroid nodule (not recorded which). Some clones in this sample may be carry-over from other donors' samples.

The CDR3 reads CSASRGDEQFF. The CDR3 DNA follows: TGCAGTGCTAGTCGGGGGGATGAGCAGTTCTTC. V usage is TRBV20-1 and J usage is TRBJ2-1; 7 nucleotides match TRBD2. Trimming removed 3 bases from V and 8 bases from J; junction bases left unmatched: 1. Germline V CDR1 and CDR2: DFQATT, SNEGSKA (reference sequence). The CDR3 has 11 residues.